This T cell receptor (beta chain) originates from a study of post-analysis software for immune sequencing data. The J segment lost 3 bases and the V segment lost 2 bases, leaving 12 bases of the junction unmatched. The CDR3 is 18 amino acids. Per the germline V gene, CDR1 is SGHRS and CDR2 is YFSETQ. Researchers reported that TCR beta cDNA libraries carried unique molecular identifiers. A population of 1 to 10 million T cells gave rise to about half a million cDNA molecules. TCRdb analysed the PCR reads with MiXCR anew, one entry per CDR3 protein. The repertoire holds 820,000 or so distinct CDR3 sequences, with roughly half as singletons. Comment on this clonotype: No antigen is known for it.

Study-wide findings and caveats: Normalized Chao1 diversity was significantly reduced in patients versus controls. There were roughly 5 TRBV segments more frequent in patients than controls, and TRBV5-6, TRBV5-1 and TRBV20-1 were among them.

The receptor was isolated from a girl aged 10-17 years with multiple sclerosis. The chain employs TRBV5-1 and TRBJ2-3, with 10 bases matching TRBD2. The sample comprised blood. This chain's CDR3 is CASSLLAGGRQRTDTQYF. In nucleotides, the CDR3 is TGCGCCAGCAGCTTATTAGCGGGGGGACGACAGAGGACAGATACGCAGTATTTT.